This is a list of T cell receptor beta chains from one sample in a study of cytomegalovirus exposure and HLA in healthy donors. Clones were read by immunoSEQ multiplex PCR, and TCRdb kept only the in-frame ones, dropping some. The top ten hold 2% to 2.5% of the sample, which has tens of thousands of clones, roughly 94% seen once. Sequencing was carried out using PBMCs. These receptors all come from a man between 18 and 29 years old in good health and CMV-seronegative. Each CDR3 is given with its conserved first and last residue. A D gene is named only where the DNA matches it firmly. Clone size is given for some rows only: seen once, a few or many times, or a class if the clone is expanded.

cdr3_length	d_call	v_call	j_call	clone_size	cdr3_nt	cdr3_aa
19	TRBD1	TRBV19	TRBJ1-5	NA	TGTGCCAGTAGTATGCGACAGGGGGTTGGGGATCCACGCCATCAGCCCCAGCATTTT	CASSMRQGVGDPRHQPQHF
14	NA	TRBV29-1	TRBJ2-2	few	TGCAGCGTCAGCCGGGACAAAAACACCGGGGAGCTGTTTTTT	CSVSRDKNTGELFF
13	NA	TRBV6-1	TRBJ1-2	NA	TGTGCCAGCAGTCACGACGGACTAAATGGCTACACCTTC	CASSHDGLNGYTF
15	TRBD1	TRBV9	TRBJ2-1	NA	TGTGCCAGCAGCGTCGGACAGGATTCCTACAATGAGCAGTTCTTC	CASSVGQDSYNEQFF
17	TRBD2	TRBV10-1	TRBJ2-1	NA	TGCGCCAGCAGTGAGTGGGGACTAGCGAGAAACACCCCGGAGCAGTTCTTC	CASSEWGLARNTPEQFF
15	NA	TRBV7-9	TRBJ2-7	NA	TGTGCCAGCAGCTTAGGGCAGTCCTCAGCTAGGGAGCAGTACTTC	CASSLGQSSAREQYF
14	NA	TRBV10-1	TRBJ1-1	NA	TGCGCCAGCAGTCGGGGAGGATCGGACACTGAAGCTTTCTTT	CASSRGGSDTEAFF
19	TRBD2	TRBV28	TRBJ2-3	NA	TGTGCCAGCAGTTCATATTGGGAGCGCGGCGGGAGGGCCCCAGATACGCAGTATTTT	CASSSYWERGGRAPDTQYF
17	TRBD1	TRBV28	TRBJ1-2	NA	TGTGCCAGCGCCCAACCGATCAGGGGGGCAGAGGGCTATGGCTACACCTTC	CASAQPIRGAEGYGYTF
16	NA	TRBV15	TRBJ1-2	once	TGTGCCACCAGCAGAGCATTCACAGGGTCGGGGTATGGCTACACCTTC	CATSRAFTGSGYGYTF
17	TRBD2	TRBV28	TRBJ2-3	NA	TGTGCCAGCAGTTCCTTGGGGGCTAGCGGGAGGGCGGATACGCAGTATTTT	CASSSLGASGRADTQYF
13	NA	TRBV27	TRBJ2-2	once	TGTGCCAGCAGTTTAGGAGGGGTCGGGGAGCTGTTTTTT	CASSLGGVGELFF
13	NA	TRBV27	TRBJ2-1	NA	TGTGCCAGCAGTTTCCGAGAGGGCGACGAGCAGTTCTTC	CASSFREGDEQFF
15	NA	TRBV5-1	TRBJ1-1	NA	TGCGCCAGCAGTCGGAACGGACAGTCGAACACTGAAGCTTTCTTT	CASSRNGQSNTEAFF
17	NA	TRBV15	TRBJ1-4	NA	TGTGCCACCAGCGCACGAAGAACAGGGACTAGCAATGAAAAACTGTTTTTT	CATSARRTGTSNEKLFF
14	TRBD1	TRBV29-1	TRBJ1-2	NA	TGCAGCGTTGAACCGGACAGGGAGTATCGGGGCTACACCTTC	CSVEPDREYRGYTF
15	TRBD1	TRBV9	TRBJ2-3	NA	TGTGCCAGCAGCACCACAGGGGGCGGATCAGATACGCAGTATTTT	CASSTTGGGSDTQYF
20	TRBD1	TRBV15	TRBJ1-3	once	TGTGCCACCAGCAGGCCTGCGGGGACAGGGGGGCGCGAATCTGGAAACACCATATATTTT	CATSRPAGTGGRESGNTIYF
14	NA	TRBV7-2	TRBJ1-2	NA	TGTGCCAGCAGCTCCTCCCAGGAAAACTATGGCTACACCTTC	CASSSSQENYGYTF
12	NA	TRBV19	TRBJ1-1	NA	TGTGCCACGCACAGTAGGCACACTGAAGCTTTCTTT	CATHSRHTEAFF
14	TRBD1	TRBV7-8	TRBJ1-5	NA	TGTGCCAGCAGCCGTGGACAGGGGTATCAGCCCCAGCATTTT	CASSRGQGYQPQHF
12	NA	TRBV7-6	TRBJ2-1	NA	TGTGCCAGCAGCCAAGCGGGTGATGAGCAGTTCTTC	CASSQAGDEQFF
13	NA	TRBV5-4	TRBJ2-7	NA	TGTGCCAGCAGCTTGGAACAGGGCGAATGGGAGTACTTC	CASSLEQGEWEYF
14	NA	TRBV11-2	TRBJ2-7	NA	TGTGCCAGCAGCTTCGAGACTATTAAATACGAGCAGTACTTC	CASSFETIKYEQYF
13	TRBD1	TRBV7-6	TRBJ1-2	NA	TGTGCCAGCAGCTTAGGGACAGGGAGTGGCTACACCTTC	CASSLGTGSGYTF
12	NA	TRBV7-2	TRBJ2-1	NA	TGTGCCAGCAGCTTCCACACCAATGAGCAGTTCTTC	CASSFHTNEQFF
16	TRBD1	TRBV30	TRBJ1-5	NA	TGTGCCTGGAGTGGGTACACGGGACAGGACAATCAGCCCCAGCATTTT	CAWSGYTGQDNQPQHF
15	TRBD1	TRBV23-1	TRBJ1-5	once	TGCGCCAGCACCGATGGACAGGAGGGACATCAGCCCCAGCATTTT	CASTDGQEGHQPQHF
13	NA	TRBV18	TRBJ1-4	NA	TGTGCCAGCTCACCACCAGCCGTAGAAAAACTGTTTTTT	CASSPPAVEKLFF
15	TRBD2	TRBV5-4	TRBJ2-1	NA	TGTGCCAGCAGCGTCACTAGCGGGGGCTACAATGAGCAGTTCTTC	CASSVTSGGYNEQFF
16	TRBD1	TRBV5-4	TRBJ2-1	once	TGTGCCAGCAGCTCTACTTTCGGACAGGGGCGGGATGAGCAGTTCTTC	CASSSTFGQGRDEQFF
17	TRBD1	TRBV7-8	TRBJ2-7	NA	TGTGCCAGCAGCCCGGGGTCCGGGACAGGGGTATCCTACGAGCAGTACTTC	CASSPGSGTGVSYEQYF
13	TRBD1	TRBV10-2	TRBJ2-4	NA	TGCGCCAGCAGTGAAGGGACAGGGAACATTCAGTACTTC	CASSEGTGNIQYF
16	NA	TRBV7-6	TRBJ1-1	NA	TGTGCCAGCAGCTTAGGGGCAGGGCAAGCGAGGACTGAAGCTTTCTTT	CASSLGAGQARTEAFF
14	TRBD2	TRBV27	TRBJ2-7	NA	TGTGCCAGCAGTTTGGTCGGGAGGGGGGGAGAGCAGTACTTC	CASSLVGRGGEQYF
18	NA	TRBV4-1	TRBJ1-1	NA	TGCGCCAGCAGCCCCAAGTTAGAAACAGGGACTATGAACACTGAAGCTTTCTTT	CASSPKLETGTMNTEAFF
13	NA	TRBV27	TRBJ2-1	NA	TGTGCCAGCAGTTTATTCTCGTATGATGAGCAGTTCTTC	CASSLFSYDEQFF